The 2 T cell receptor beta chains below come from one sample, sequenced in a study of shared clonotypes between healthy human individuals. This table comes from immunoSEQ multiplex PCR, and its TCRdb copy is limited to in-frame clones, with some not included. The repertoire consists of under 600,000 clones, with 98% occurring once and the leading ten covering approximately 0.3%. Cells designated naive CD8 were CD45RO-negative and were positively selected for CCR7, with terminally differentiated effector memory CD45RA+ cells excluded. Material: naive CD8+ T cells sorted from blood. These receptors all come from a man aged 25 to 40 in good health.

About this clone: Distinct nucleotide sequences in the sample also encode this CDR3. This chain connects TRBV29-1 to TRBJ2-1; 8 nucleotides line up with TRBD1. The V gene's germline CDR1 is SQVTM and CDR2 ANQGSEA. The V segment lost 4 bases and the J segment 3 bases; nucleotides outside the gene matches: 8. The CDR3 runs 15 residues. The CDR3 here is CSVGGTGGSYNEQFF. In DNA, the CDR3 is TGCAGCGTTGGAGGTACAGGGGGAAGCTACAATGAGCAGTTCTTC.

The chain's CDR3 is CATSKGTQLARPEAFF. Written as DNA, the CDR3 is TGTGCCACCAGCAAAGGTACACAACTAGCCAGGCCTGAAGCTTTCTTT. V is TRBV15 and J is TRBJ1-1; unclear D gene. V lost 4 bases and J lost 6, with 21 bases in between. Germline V gene sequence: CDR1 LNHNV, CDR2 YYDKDF (reference sequence). This CDR3 has 16 residues.